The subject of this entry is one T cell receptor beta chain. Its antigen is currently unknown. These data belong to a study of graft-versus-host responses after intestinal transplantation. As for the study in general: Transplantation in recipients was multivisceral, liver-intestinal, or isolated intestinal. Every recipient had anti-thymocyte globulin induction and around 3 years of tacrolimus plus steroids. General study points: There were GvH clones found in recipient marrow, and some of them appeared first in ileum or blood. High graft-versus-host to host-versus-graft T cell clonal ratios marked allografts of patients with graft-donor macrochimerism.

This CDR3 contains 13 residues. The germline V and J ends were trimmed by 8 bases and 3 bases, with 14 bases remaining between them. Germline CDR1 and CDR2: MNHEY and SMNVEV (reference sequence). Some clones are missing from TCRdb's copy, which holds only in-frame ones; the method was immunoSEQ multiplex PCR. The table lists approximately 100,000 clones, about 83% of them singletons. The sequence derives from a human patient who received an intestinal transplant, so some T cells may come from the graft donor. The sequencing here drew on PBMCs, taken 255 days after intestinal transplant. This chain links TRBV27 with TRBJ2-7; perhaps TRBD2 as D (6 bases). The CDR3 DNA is TGTGCCAGCGCGGGCGGGGAATACTACGAGCAGTACTTC. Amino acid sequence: CASAGGEYYEQYF.